These 15 T cell receptor beta chains came from one sample sequenced in a study of blood T cells in healthy people across ages. The use of a sample-barcoded 5' primer and a J-beta primer mix characterized a second PCR of 7 to 11 cycles. MiXCR, run by TCRdb on the 5' RACE reads, gives a single entry per CDR3 protein. The sample includes about 1.8 million distinct CDR3 sequences, less than 50% of them seen just once. Sequencing input: blood. All receptors come from a woman aged 40 to 50 in good health.

The J gene is TRBJ2-1, the V gene TRBV28; no clear D gene. Germline V gene data show CDR1 as MDHEN and CDR2 as SYDVKM. There are 13 residues in the CDR3. V lost 7 bases and J lost 4, with 11 bases in between. CDR3 nucleotide sequence: TGTGCCAGCAATAGCTGGTTTTACAATGAGCAGTTCTTC. Translating it yields CASNSWFYNEQFF.

This clonotype has a handful of counts. V is TRBV14 and J is TRBJ2-1; D might be TRBD2 (6 bases). The CDR3 sequence is 16 residues long. Deletions cut 1 base from V and 7 bases from J, with 17 bases between. CDR1 and CDR2 from the germline V gene are SGHDN and FVKESK. The CDR3, as DNA: TGTGCCAGCAGCCAAGTCCGGGGCGGGGATTGGAATGAGCAGTTCTTC. Amino acids: CASSQVRGGDWNEQFF.

This chain connects TRBV5-6 to TRBJ2-7, with D perhaps given as TRBD1 or TRBD2 (5 bases each). Germline V gene lookup returns CDR1 SGHDT and CDR2 YYEEEE. Trimming removed 0 bases from V and 4 bases from J, with 17 bases in between. The CDR3 totals 16 residues. CDR3 nucleotides: TGTGCCAGCAGCTTGGTAGGGGACGTTGCCTCTTACGAGCAGTACTTC. Amino acid sequence: CASSLVGDVASYEQYF. The variable domain in full, completed from reference TRBV5-6 and TRBJ2-7, reads DAGVTQSPTHLIKTRGQQVTLRCSPKSGHDTVSWYQQALGQGPQFIFQYYEEEERQRGNFPDRFSGHQFPNYSSELNVNALLLGDSALYLCASSLVGDVASYEQYFGPGTRLTVT.

V usage is TRBV15 and J usage is TRBJ1-1, with a tentative D call TRBD1 (6 bases). The germline V gene has CDR1 LNHNV and CDR2 YYDKDF (reference sequence). V was cut by 0 bases and J by 0 bases, with 26 bases left in between. The CDR3 is made up of 21 amino acids. The DNA for the CDR3 is TGTGCCACCAGCAGAGAATGGTACAGGGCAGTCGACGAAAACATGAACACTGAAGCTTTCTTT. This translates into CATSREWYRAVDENMNTEAFF.

Only a few counts were recorded for this clonotype. The J gene is TRBJ2-7, the V gene TRBV3-1; D gene unclear. Germline loops: CDR1 LGHDT, CDR2 YNNKEL (reference sequence). The CDR3 consists of 15 residues. The V and J ends lost 0 bases and 2 bases respectively, with 11 bases between them. Here the CDR3 reads CASSQDNWGTYEQYF. The CDR3 region has the DNA TGTGCCAGCAGCCAAGATAACTGGGGAACCTACGAGCAGTACTTC.

The chain couples TRBV4-2 to TRBJ2-3, with TRBD2 matching over 10 bases. V shed 1 base, J shed 2 bases, and the junction held 6 bases outside the gene matches. CDR3 length equals 17 residues. Germline V gene lookup returns CDR1 LGHNA and CDR2 YNFKEQ. In DNA, the CDR3 is TGTGCCAGCAGCCAAGTGGCAGCGGGGGGGGACACAGATACGCAGTATTTT. Its translation is CASSQVAAGGDTDTQYF.

The V call is TRBV20-1, the J call TRBJ1-1; D not certain. Between the trimmed V and J ends, which lost 5 bases and 8 bases, there was a span of 15 bases. CDR1 and CDR2 (germline): DFQATT, SNEGSKA (reference sequence). The CDR3 totals 12 residues. Here the CDR3 DNA reads TGCAGTGCTCCCCTGGCCATTCCCGAAGCTTTCTTT. It translates to CSAPLAIPEAFF.

This clonotype has a count of ten or more. This chain uses TRBV5-1 with TRBJ2-1; 7 positions agree with TRBD1. V was pared by 0 bases and J by 8 bases, with 8 bases of the junction left unmatched. The germline CDR1 and CDR2 sequences are SGHRS and YFSETQ. This CDR3 has 15 amino acids. CDR3 nucleotides: TGCGCCAGCAGCTTGGAAGACAGGGATGGAGATGAGCAGTTCTTC. It codes for CASSLEDRDGDEQFF. Drawing the rest from reference TRBV5-1 and TRBJ2-1, the complete variable domain is KAGVTQTPRYLIKTRGQQVTLSCSPISGHRSVSWYQQTPGQGLQFLFEYFSETQRNKGNFPGRFSGRQFSNSRSEMNVSTLELGDSALYLCASSLEDRDGDEQFFGPGTRLTVL.

The sample holds one count of this clonotype. The V and J genes are TRBV29-1 and TRBJ1-1; D remains unclear. The CDR3 is 14 residues long. Trimming took 6 bases from V and 5 from J, leaving 19 bases between them. Per the germline V gene, CDR1 is SQVTM and CDR2 is ANQGSEA. Written as DNA, the CDR3 is TGCAGCGTCCCCCCCTGGGAGGGAGGGACTGAAGCTTTCTTT. Its translation: CSVPPWEGGTEAFF.

J is TRBJ1-2 and V is TRBV6-5, with TRBD1 as a possible D gene (5 bases). V was pared by 6 bases and J by 6 bases, with 14 bases between. Germline CDR1 MNHEY, CDR2 SVGAGI. This CDR3 has 13 amino acids. CDR3 amino acids: CASSEGRRNGYTF. For the CDR3, the DNA is TGTGCCAGCAGCGAGGGGAGGCGAAATGGCTACACCTTC.

The chain recombines TRBV27 with TRBJ1-2; 8 bases are a match to TRBD1. Germline V lookup: CDR1 MNHEY, CDR2 SMNVEV (reference sequence). CDR3 length: 13 amino acids. V shed 6 bases, J shed 4 bases, and the junction held 4 bases outside the gene matches. The CDR3 region is CASRQTGVYGYTF. The CDR3 DNA sequence: TGTGCCAGCAGGCAGACAGGGGTCTATGGCTACACCTTC.

This clonotype was detected a few times. This sequence joins TRBV20-1 and TRBJ2-1; the match to TRBD2 covers 10 bases. Germline V gene lookup returns CDR1 DFQATT and CDR2 SNEGSKA (reference sequence). V trimming: 6 bases; J trimming: 3 bases; junction bases outside the gene matches: 14. The CDR3 consists of 17 residues. The CDR3 here is CSATSGSSGGNYNEQFF. The CDR3 DNA follows: TGCAGTGCCACTTCGGGCTCTAGCGGGGGAAACTACAATGAGCAGTTCTTC.

This chain connects TRBV9 to TRBJ2-3, with D hard to call. Germline assignment: CDR1 SGDLS and CDR2 YYNGEE. Trimming stripped 3 bases from V and 1 base from J, with 12 bases between. The CDR3 is 15 residues long. CDR3 nucleotide sequence: TGTGCCAGCAGCGACCCTAGGAGCGGCACAGATACGCAGTATTTT. Its protein product is CASSDPRSGTDTQYF.

Regarding this clonotype: The junction shows a germline mismatch at one end, possibly a read error. The chain uses TRBV4-2 and TRBJ2-4; 10 bases line up with TRBD2. The germline CDR1 and CDR2 sequences are LGHNA and YNFKEQ. This CDR3 is 20 amino acids long. The CDR3 sequence: CTSSQQGVASGGLAKNIQYF. In DNA form, the CDR3 reads TGTACCAGCAGCCAACAAGGTGTCGCTAGCGGGGGACTAGCCAAAAACATTCAGTACTTC.

This clonotype has just a few counts. V and J are TRBV5-1 and TRBJ2-1; 7 bases agree with TRBD1. The ends lost 2 bases at V and 7 bases at J; junction bases unmatched: 9. The germline V gene has CDR1 SGHRS and CDR2 YFSETQ. CDR3 size: 15 residues. The CDR3 region is CASSFEGAMSNEQFF. CDR3 nucleotides: TGCGCCAGCAGCTTCGAGGGGGCGATGAGTAATGAGCAGTTCTTC.